This T cell receptor (beta chain) was sequenced for a study of T cells in Graves' hyperthyroidism and ophthalmopathy. Amplification yielded TCR beta CDR3 regions, with RNA transcripts as the source. The HTBI primer set drove a first-round RT-PCR of the TCR CDR3. TCRdb reprocessed the multiplex PCR reads with MiXCR, giving one entry per CDR3 protein. The sample gives under 400,000 distinct CDR3 sequences, 15% to 20% of which show up once; around 54% is in the top ten. The CDR3 runs 14 residues. The V and J ends lost 7 bases and 0 bases respectively, with 10 bases between them. The receptor's source is a woman aged 45-65 years with Graves' hyperthyroidism. Sequences were obtained from blood. The chain employs TRBV12-3 or TRBV12-4 and TRBJ1-3; D unclear. The CDR3 loop reads CASTVIVSGNTIYF. The CDR3 DNA sequence: TGTGCCAGCACCGTAATTGTCTCTGGAAACACCATATATTTT.